This T cell receptor beta chain is drawn from a study of cytomegalovirus exposure and HLA in healthy donors. Study-wide findings and caveats: There were a few CMV-associated chains whose specificity for CMV antigens was confirmed in vitro. Associated with HLA alleles at 0.05 false discovery rate in a later analysis were 16,951 TCR beta sequences.

With respect to this clone: What it binds is not known.

Healthy bone marrow donors made up the donors. Donors likely had unrecorded immune exposures despite being nominally healthy when sampled. 13 Jbeta primers and 60 Vbeta primers were used for the PCR. The method was immunoSEQ multiplex PCR; TCRdb's version includes in-frame clones alone and lacks a portion of them. Recorded for this sample: 100,000 to 150,000 clones. Trimming removed 7 bases from V and 6 bases from J; junction bases left unmatched: 2. The CDR3 extends over 10 amino acids. The germline CDR1 and CDR2 sequences are GTSNPN and SVGIG (reference sequence). This TCR derives from a man aged 25-40 years in good health and CMV-seronegative. V and J are TRBV30 and TRBJ1-2; 7 bases are a match to TRBD1. The sample was PBMCs. The CDR3 is CALGQHGYTF. The DNA of the CDR3 is TGTGCCTTGGGACAGCATGGCTACACCTTC.